The 11 T cell receptor beta chains reported below all come from one sample, sequenced in a study of blood T cell repertoires in COVID-19. Clones were read by immunoSEQ multiplex PCR, and TCRdb kept only the in-frame ones, dropping some. The sample records about 76,000 clones, around 83% being singletons. The sample was peripheral blood. The receptors come from a human donor in a cohort sampled during active COVID-19.

V is TRBV3-1 (or the pseudogene TRBV3-2) and J is TRBJ2-6; 9 nucleotides line up with TRBD1. The CDR3 is made up of 17 amino acids. V shed 3 bases, J shed 4 bases, and the junction held 7 bases outside the gene matches. The V gene's germline CDR1 is LGHDT and CDR2 YNNKEL (reference sequence). CDR3: CASSHTGTGSGANVLTF. CDR3 bases: TGTGCCAGCAGCCATACCGGGACAGGGTCAGGGGCCAACGTCCTGACTTTC.

This clone occurred once. The V gene is TRBV6-5, the J gene TRBJ2-7; D might be TRBD1 (6 bases). V gave up 6 bases and J gave up 6 bases, with 18 bases separating them. The CDR3 runs to 14 residues. CDR1 is MNHEY and CDR2 is SVGAGI in the germline V gene. The CDR3 coding sequence is TGTGCCAGCAGGACGGGACATATAGGGTCCGAGCAGTACTTC. It is translated as CASRTGHIGSEQYF.

This clone was seen just once. This sequence joins TRBV3-1 (or the pseudogene TRBV3-2) and TRBJ1-3; no firm D call. The V and J ends lost 8 bases and 0 bases respectively, with 11 bases between them. The CDR3 covers 14 residues. CDR1 LGHDT and CDR2 YNNKEL come from the germline V gene (reference sequence). The CDR3 nucleotides read TGTGCCAGCCGGGGAGGAAGCTCTGGAAACACCATATATTTT. It specifies CASRGGSSGNTIYF.

This sequence joins TRBV5-1 and TRBJ1-1; D unclear. V lost 0 bases to trimming and J lost 4 bases, with 13 bases between them. Germline V CDR1 and CDR2: SGHRS, YFSETQ. The CDR3 spans 15 residues. DNA for the CDR3: TGCGCCAGCAGCTTGGTTGAGGGAGCCCTCACTGAAGCTTTCTTT. Translation gives CASSLVEGALTEAFF.

V usage is TRBV30 and J usage is TRBJ1-2; D possibly corresponds to TRBD1 (5 bases). In germline, CDR1 is GTSNPN, CDR2 SVGIG (reference sequence). CDR3 length equals 13 residues. The germline V and J ends were trimmed by 2 bases and 5 bases, with 12 bases remaining between them. The CDR3 reads CAWSSQGLYGYTF. The CDR3 DNA reads as TGTGCCTGGAGTTCCCAGGGACTGTATGGCTACACCTTC.

The V gene is TRBV6-2 or TRBV6-3, the J gene TRBJ2-1; 11 positions agree with TRBD1. Germline values: CDR1 MNHEY, CDR2 SVGEGT. This CDR3 has 13 residues. J was trimmed by 9 bases and V by 5 bases; bases with no gene match: 3. The CDR3 sequence is CASSHGTGGEQFF. The CDR3, as DNA: TGTGCCAGCAGTCACGGGACAGGGGGTGAGCAGTTCTTC.

This clone was seen a few times. This chain uses TRBV3-1 (or the pseudogene TRBV3-2) with TRBJ2-1; maybe TRBD1 (6 bases). The ends were cut back, 4 bases at V and 5 bases at J, with 12 bases in the middle. The CDR3 is 14 residues long. CDR1 is LGHDT and CDR2 is YNNKEL in the germline V gene (reference sequence). This CDR3 reads CASSLDGQNNEQFF. In nucleotides, the CDR3 is TGTGCCAGCAGCCTAGACGGACAGAACAATGAGCAGTTCTTC.

The genes are TRBV5-1 and TRBJ2-2; TRBD2 matches at 13 bases. Germline loops: CDR1 SGHRS, CDR2 YFSETQ. The V segment lost 3 bases and the J segment 5 bases; nucleotides outside the gene matches: 10. The CDR3 consists of 18 residues. The CDR3 reads CASSSTSGGTWVTGELFF. The CDR3 DNA is TGCGCCAGCAGCTCGACTAGCGGGGGGACGTGGGTTACCGGGGAGCTGTTTTTT.

V and J are TRBV10-1 and TRBJ2-2, with D perhaps matching TRBD1 (7 bases). This CDR3 has 14 amino acids. Germline assignment: CDR1 WNHNN and CDR2 SYGVQD (reference sequence). V lost 7 bases to trimming and J lost 2 bases, with 11 bases between them. The CDR3, as DNA: TGCGCCAGCACCCAGGGGGGTAACACCGGGGAGCTGTTTTTT. Translation: CASTQGGNTGELFF.

CDR3 nucleotides: TGTGCCAGCAGCTCTGAGGAGGGTAGTTACGAGCAGTACTTC. This gives the protein CASSSEEGSYEQYF. The chain combines TRBV11-2 with TRBJ2-7, with D perhaps TRBD2 (6 bases). The CDR3 is made up of 14 amino acids. The V end was cut by 4 bases, the J end by 4 bases, with 14 bases between. Germline V CDR1 and CDR2: SGHAT, FQNNGV.

This rearrangement joins TRBV28 to TRBJ2-7; D might be TRBD2 (6 bases). The germline V gene has CDR1 MDHEN and CDR2 SYDVKM. The length of the CDR3 is 14 residues. Trimming cost V 3 bases and J 5 bases, with 14 bases left between them. The DNA for the CDR3 is TGTGCCAGCAGTTTTCCCGCCAGGAGGGACGAGCAGTACTTC. It specifies CASSFPARRDEQYF.